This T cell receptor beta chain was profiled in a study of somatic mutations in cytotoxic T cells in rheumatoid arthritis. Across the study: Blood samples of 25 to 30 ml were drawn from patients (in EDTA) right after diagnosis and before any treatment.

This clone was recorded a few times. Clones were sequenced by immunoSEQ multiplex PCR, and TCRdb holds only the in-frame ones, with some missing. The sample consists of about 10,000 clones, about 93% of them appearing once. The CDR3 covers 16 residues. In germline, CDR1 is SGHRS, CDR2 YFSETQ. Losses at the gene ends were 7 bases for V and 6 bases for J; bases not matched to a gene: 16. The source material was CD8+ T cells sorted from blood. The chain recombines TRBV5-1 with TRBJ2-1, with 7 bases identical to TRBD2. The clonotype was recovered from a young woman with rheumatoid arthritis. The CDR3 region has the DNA TGCGCCAGCGGCACATGGTTGGCGGGAGTTCGCAATGAGCAGTTCTTC. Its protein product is CASGTWLAGVRNEQFF.